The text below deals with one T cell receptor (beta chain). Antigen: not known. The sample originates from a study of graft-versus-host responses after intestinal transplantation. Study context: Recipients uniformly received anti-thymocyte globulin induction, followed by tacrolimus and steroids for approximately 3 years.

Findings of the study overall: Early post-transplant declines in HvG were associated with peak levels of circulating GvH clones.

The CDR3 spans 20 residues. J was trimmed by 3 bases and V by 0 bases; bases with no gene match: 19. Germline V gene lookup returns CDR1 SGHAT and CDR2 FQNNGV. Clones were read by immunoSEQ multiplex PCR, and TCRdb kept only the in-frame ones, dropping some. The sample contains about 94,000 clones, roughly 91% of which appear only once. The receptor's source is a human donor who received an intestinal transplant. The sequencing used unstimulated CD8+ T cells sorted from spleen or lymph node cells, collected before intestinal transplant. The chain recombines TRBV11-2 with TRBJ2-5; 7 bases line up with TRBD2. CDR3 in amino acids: CASSLEVLPGVIRGEETQYF. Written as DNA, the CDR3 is TGTGCCAGCAGCTTAGAAGTGTTACCGGGGGTCATTCGGGGGGAAGAGACCCAGTACTTC.